Listed below are T cell receptor beta chains from one sample, sequenced in a study of long-term antiretroviral therapy in people with HIV. Assay: immunoSEQ multiplex PCR; the TCRdb copy retains only in-frame clones and omits some. The repertoire holds 20,000 to 30,000 clones, with approximately 88% as singletons. The source material was unsorted PBMCs, sampled 1.8 years before starting antiretroviral therapy. Receptor source: a man aged 50 to 60 with HIV. Each CDR3 is given with its conserved first and last residue. The D gene is left open where the match is weak. A clone size is listed for some rows: how often the clone was seen (once, few, many), or a class if it is expanded.

v_call	clone_size	j_call	d_call	cdr3_nt	cdr3_aa
TRBV5-1	few	TRBJ1-6	NA	TGCGCCAGCAGCTTGGGTGGGGTTTCTAACTCCAATTCACCCCTCCACTTT	CASSLGGVSNSNSPLHF
TRBV13	NA	TRBJ1-2	TRBD1	TGTGCCATTGGGTCCCAGGGGGGGAACTATGGCTACACCTTC	CAIGSQGGNYGYTF
TRBV7-9	once	TRBJ1-3	NA	TGTGCCAGCAGCTTTACTCGGGGAAACACCATATATTTT	CASSFTRGNTIYF
TRBV11-3	NA	TRBJ2-1	NA	TGTGCCAGCAGCCTAGGACAGTACAATGAGCAGTTCTTC	CASSLGQYNEQFF
TRBV29-1	NA	TRBJ2-7	NA	TGCAGCGTTGTCGGGTCCGGGGCCTACGAGCAGTACTTC	CSVVGSGAYEQYF
TRBV14	NA	TRBJ2-7	TRBD2	TGTGCCAGCAGCCAGGTTGGACTAGCGGGGGAAAACCCGCTCGAGCAGTACTTC	CASSQVGLAGENPLEQYF
TRBV18	NA	TRBJ2-7	NA	TGTGCCAGCTCACTCGACCGAACCTACGAGCAGTACTTC	CASSLDRTYEQYF
TRBV4-1	NA	TRBJ1-1	TRBD1	TGCGCCAGCAGCCAAGACTTACAGGGGCTGAACACTGAAGCTTTCTTT	CASSQDLQGLNTEAFF
TRBV27	NA	TRBJ1-2	NA	TGTGCCAGCAGTTTAATCCCAGGGGAGGTCTATGGCTACACCTTC	CASSLIPGEVYGYTF
TRBV11-3	NA	TRBJ2-2	TRBD1	TGTGCCAGCAGCGCCGGGACAGCAAACACCGGGGAGCTGTTTTTT	CASSAGTANTGELFF
TRBV7-9	NA	TRBJ2-1	TRBD2	TGTGCCAGCACCCTCCTGGGGGGACTAGCGGCCTACAATGAGCAGTTCTTC	CASTLLGGLAAYNEQFF
TRBV9	NA	TRBJ2-7	NA	TGTGCCAGCAGCGTCCGTTTGTTTCTAATTTACGAGCAGTACTTC	CASSVRLFLIYEQYF